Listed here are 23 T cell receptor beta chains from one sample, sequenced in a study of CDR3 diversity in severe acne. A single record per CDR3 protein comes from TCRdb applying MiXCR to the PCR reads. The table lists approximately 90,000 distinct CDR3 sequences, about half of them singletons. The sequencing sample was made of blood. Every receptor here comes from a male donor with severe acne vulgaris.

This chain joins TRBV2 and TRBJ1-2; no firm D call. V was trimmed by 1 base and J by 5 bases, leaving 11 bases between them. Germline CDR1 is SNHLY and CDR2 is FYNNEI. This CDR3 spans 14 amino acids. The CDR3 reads CASSEGGRRYGYTF. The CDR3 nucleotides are TGTGCCAGCAGTGAAGGAGGCAGACGTTATGGCTACACCTTC.

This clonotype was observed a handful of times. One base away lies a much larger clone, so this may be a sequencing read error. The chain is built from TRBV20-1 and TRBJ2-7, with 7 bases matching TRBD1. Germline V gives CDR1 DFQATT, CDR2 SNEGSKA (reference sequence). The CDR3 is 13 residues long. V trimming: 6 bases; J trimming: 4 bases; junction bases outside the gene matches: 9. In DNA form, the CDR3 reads TGCAGTGCGCACCGGGACAGCAGATACGAGCAGTACTTC. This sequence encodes CSAHRDSRYEQYF.

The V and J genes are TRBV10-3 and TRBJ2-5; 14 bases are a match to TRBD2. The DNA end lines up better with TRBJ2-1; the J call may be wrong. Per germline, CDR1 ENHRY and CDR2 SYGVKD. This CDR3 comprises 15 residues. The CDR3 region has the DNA TGTGCCAGCAGGGAAGAGACTAGCGGGAGGGGTGAGCAGTTCTTC. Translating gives CASREETSGRGEQFF.

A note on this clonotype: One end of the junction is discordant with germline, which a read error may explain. CDR3 amino acids: CSAEKAEPPQSTGELFF. The CDR3 nucleotides read TGCAGCGCTGAAAAGGCGGAGCCTCCGCAGAGCACCGGGGAACTGTTTTTT. The V and J genes are TRBV29-1 and TRBJ2-2, with D possibly being TRBD2 (5 bases). Germline V lookup: CDR1 SQVTM, CDR2 ANQGSEA. The CDR3 totals 17 residues.

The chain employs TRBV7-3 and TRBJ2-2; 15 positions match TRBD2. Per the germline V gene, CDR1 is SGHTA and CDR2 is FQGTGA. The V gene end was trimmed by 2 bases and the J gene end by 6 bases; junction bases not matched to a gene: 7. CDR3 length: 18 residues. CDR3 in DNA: TGTGCCAGCAGCTTATTACCCGGACTAGCGGGAGGGCCCGGGGAGCTGTTTTTT. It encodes CASSLLPGLAGGPGELFF.

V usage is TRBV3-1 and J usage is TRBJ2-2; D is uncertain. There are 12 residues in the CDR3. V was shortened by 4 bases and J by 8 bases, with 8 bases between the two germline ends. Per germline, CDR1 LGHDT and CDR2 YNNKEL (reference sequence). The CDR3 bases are TGTGCCAGCAGCCCTCGTATAGGGGAGCTGTTTTTT. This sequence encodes CASSPRIGELFF. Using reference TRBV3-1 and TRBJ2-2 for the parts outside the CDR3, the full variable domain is DTAVSQTPKYLVTQMGNDKSIKCEQNLGHDTMYWYKQDSKKFLKIMFSYNNKELIINETVPNRFSPKSPDKAHLNLHINSLELGDSAVYFCASSPRIGELFFGEGSRLTVL.

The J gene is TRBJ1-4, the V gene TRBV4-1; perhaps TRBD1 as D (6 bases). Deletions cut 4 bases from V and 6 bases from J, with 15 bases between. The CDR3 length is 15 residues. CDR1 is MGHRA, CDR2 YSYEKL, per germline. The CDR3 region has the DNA TGCGCCAGCAGCCGAGCGGGGGGCGTCGATGAAAAACTGTTTTTT. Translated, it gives CASSRAGGVDEKLFF.

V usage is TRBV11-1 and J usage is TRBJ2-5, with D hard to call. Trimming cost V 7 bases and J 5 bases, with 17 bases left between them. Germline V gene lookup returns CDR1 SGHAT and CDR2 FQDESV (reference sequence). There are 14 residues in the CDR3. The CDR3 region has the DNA TGTGCCAGCACTCATCCCGTCCGGTGGGAGACCCAGTACTTC. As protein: CASTHPVRWETQYF.

For the CDR3, the DNA is TGCGCCAGCAGTGAAGGTAGCGGGCCCCTCTACGAGCAGTACTTC. Its translation: CASSEGSGPLYEQYF. The chain recombines TRBV10-1 with TRBJ2-7; 7 bases align to TRBD2. V lost 3 bases, J lost 3 bases, and 8 bases stayed unmatched. The CDR3 extends over 15 amino acids. Germline V CDR1 and CDR2: WNHNN, SYGVQD (reference sequence).

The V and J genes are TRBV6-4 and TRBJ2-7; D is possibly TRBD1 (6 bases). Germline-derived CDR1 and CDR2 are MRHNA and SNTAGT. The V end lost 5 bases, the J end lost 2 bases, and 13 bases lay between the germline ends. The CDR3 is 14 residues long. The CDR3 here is CASSFKQGPYEQYF. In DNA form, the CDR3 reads TGTGCCAGCAGTTTCAAACAGGGTCCCTACGAGCAGTACTTC.

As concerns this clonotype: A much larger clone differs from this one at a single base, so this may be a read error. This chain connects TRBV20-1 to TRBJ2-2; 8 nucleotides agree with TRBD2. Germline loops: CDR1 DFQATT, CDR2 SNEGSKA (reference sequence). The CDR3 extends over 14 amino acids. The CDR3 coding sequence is TGCAGTGCTAGCGGGAGGGCCGACACCGGGGAGCTGTCTTTT. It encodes CSASGRADTGELSF.

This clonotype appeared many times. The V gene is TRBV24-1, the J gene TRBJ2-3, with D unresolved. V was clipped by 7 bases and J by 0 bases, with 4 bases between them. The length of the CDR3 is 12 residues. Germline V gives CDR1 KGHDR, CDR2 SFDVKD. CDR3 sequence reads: CATSDSTDTQYF. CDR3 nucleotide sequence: TGTGCCACCAGCGATAGCACAGATACGCAGTATTTT.

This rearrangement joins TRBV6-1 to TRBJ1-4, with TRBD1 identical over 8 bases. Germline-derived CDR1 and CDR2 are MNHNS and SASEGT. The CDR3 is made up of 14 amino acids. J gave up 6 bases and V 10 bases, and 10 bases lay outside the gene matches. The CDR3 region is CATRPGTGYEKLFF. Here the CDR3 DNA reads TGTGCCACTAGACCCGGGACAGGTTATGAAAAACTGTTTTTT.

The CDR3 spells CSVEGGPTDTQYF. The CDR3, as DNA: TGCAGCGTTGAGGGGGGCCCCACAGATACGCAGTATTTT. V is TRBV29-1 and J is TRBJ2-3, with D perhaps given as TRBD1 or TRBD2 (6 bases each). Germline V lookup: CDR1 SQVTM, CDR2 ANQGSEA. Trimming pared 3 bases from V and 2 bases from J, leaving 9 bases between. CDR3 length: 13 residues.

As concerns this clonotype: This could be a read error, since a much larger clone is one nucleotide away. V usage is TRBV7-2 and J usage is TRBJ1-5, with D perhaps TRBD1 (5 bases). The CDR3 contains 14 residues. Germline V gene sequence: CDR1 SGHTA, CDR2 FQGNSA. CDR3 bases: TGTGCCAGCAGCTGGGGGGACGGGAATCAGCTCCAGCATTTT. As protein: CASSWGDGNQLQHF.

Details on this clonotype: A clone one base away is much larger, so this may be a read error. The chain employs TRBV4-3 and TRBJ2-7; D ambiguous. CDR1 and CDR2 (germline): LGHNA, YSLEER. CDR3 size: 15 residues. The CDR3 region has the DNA TGCACCAGCAGCCCCTCCTTAGAAAGGGCCTACGAGCAGTACTTC. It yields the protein CTSSPSLERAYEQYF.

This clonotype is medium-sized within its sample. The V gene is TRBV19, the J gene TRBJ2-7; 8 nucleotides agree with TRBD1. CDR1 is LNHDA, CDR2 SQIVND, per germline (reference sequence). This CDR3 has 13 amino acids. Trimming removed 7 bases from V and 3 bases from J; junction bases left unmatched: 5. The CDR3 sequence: CASTLGQGYEQYF. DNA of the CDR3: TGTGCCAGTACCCTCGGACAGGGCTACGAGCAGTACTTC.

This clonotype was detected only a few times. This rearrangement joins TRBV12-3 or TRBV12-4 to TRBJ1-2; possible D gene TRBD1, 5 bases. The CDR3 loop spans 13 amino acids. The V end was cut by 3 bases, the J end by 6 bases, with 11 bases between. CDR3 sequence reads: CASSFFGGHGYTF. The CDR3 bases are TGTGCCAGCAGTTTCTTTGGGGGTCATGGCTACACCTTC.

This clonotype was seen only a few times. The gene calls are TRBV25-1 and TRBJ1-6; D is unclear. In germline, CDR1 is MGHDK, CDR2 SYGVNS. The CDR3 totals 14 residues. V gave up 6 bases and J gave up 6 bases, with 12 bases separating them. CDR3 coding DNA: TGTGCCAGCAGACCGGAACTTACTAATTCACCCCTCCACTTT. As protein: CASRPELTNSPLHF.

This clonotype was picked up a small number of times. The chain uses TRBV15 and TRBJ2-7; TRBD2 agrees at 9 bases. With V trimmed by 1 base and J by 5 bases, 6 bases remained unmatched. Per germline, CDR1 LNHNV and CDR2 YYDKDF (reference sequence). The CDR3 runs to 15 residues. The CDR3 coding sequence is TGTGCCACCAGCAGAGCTGGGGGACTAGCAAACGAGCAGTACTTC. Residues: CATSRAGGLANEQYF.

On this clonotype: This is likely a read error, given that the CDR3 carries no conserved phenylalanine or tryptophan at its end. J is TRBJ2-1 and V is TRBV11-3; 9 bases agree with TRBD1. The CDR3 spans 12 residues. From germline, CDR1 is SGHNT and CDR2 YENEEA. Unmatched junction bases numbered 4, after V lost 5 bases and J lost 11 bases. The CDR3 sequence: CASSRGQGQQFY. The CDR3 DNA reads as TGTGCCAGCAGCCGTGGACAGGGGCAGCAGTTCTAC.

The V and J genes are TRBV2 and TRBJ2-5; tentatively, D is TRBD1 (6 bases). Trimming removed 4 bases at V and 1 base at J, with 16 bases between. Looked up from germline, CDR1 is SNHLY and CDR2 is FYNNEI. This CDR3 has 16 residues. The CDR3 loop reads CASSAFIRDTQETQYF. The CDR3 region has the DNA TGTGCCAGCAGTGCCTTTATCCGGGACACCCAAGAGACCCAGTACTTC.

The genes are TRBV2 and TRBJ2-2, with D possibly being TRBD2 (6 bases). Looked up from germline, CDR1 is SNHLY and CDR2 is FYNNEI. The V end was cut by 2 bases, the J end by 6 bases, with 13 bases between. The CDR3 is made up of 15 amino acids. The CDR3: CASSEIGPSAGELFF. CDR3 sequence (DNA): TGTGCCAGCAGTGAAATCGGGCCTAGCGCCGGGGAGCTGTTTTTT. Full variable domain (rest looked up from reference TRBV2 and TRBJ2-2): EPEVTQTPSHQVTQMGQEVILRCVPISNHLYFYWYRQILGQKVEFLVSFYNNEISEKSEIFDDQFSVERPDGSNFTLKIRSTKLEDSAMYFCASSEIGPSAGELFFGEGSRLTVL.